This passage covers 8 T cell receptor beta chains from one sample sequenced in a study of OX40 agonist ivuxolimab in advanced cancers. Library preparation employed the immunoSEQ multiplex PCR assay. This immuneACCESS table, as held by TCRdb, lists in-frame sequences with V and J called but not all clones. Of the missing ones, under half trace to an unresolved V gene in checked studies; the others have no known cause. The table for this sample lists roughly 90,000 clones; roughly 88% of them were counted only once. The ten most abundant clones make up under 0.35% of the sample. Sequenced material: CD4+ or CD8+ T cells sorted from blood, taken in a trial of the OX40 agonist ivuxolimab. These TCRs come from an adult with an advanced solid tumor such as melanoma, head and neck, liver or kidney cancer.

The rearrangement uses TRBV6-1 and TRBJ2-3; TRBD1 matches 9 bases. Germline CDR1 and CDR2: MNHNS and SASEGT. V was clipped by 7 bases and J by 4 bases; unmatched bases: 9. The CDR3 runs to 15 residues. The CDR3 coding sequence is TGTGCCAGCATTTCGACAGGGGGTGTCGCAGATACGCAGTATTTT. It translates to CASISTGGVADTQYF.

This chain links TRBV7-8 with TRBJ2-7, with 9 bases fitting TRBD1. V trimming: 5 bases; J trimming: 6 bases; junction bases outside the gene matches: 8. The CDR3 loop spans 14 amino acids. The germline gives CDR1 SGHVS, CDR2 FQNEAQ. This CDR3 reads CASSLGQGSSEQYF. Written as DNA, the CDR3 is TGTGCCAGCAGCCTAGGACAGGGGTCAAGCGAGCAGTACTTC.

The CDR3 DNA follows: TGTGCCAGTAGTATTGACGACCAGGGGGTCCGGTGGAGCTACACCTTC. Translating it yields CASSIDDQGVRWSYTF. The V gene is TRBV19, the J gene TRBJ1-2; 7 positions agree with TRBD1. Germline values: CDR1 LNHDA, CDR2 SQIVND (reference sequence). This CDR3 spans 16 amino acids. Losses at the gene ends were 3 bases for V and 9 bases for J; bases not matched to a gene: 16. The entire variable domain, with the rest obtained from reference TRBV19 and TRBJ1-2, is as follows: DGGITQSPKYLFRKEGQNVTLSCEQNLNHDAMYWYRQDPGQGLRLIYYSQIVNDFQKGDIAEGYSVSREKKESFPLTVTSAQKNPTAFYLCASSIDDQGVRWSYTFGSGTRLTVV.

CDR3 sequence reads: CASSLGTGSNTGELFF. The DNA for the CDR3 is TGCGCCAGCAGCTTGGGGACAGGGTCGAACACCGGGGAGCTGTTTTTT. V gene TRBV5-1 combines with J gene TRBJ2-2; 8 positions agree with TRBD1. The ends lost 0 bases at V and 0 bases at J; junction bases unmatched: 1. Per germline, CDR1 SGHRS and CDR2 YFSETQ. The CDR3 has 16 amino acids. Drawing the rest from reference TRBV5-1 and TRBJ2-2, the complete variable domain is KAGVTQTPRYLIKTRGQQVTLSCSPISGHRSVSWYQQTPGQGLQFLFEYFSETQRNKGNFPGRFSGRQFSNSRSEMNVSTLELGDSALYLCASSLGTGSNTGELFFGEGSRLTVL.

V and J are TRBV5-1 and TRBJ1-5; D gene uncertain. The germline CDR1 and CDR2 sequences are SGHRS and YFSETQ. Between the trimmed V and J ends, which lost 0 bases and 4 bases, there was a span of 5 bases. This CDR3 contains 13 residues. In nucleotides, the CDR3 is TGCGCCAGCAGCTTGGGGGTTAATCAGCCCCAGCATTTT. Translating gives CASSLGVNQPQHF. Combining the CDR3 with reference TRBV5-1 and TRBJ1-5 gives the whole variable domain KAGVTQTPRYLIKTRGQQVTLSCSPISGHRSVSWYQQTPGQGLQFLFEYFSETQRNKGNFPGRFSGRQFSNSRSEMNVSTLELGDSALYLCASSLGVNQPQHFGDGTRLSIL.

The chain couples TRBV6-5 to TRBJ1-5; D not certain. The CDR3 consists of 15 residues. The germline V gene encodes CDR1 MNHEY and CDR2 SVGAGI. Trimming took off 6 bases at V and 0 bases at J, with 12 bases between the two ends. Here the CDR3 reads CASRLSGSSNQPQHF. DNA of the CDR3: TGTGCCAGCAGGCTCTCCGGGAGTAGCAATCAGCCCCAGCATTTT.

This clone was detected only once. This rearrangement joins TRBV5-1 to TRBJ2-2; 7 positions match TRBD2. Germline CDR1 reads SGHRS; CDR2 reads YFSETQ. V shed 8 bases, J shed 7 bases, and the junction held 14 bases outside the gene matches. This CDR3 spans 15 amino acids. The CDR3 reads CASLSGDFQVGELFF. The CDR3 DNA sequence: TGCGCCAGTCTCAGCGGGGACTTTCAAGTCGGGGAGCTGTTTTTT. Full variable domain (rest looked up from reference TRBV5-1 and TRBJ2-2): KAGVTQTPRYLIKTRGQQVTLSCSPISGHRSVSWYQQTPGQGLQFLFEYFSETQRNKGNFPGRFSGRQFSNSRSEMNVSTLELGDSALYLCASLSGDFQVGELFFGEGSRLTVL.

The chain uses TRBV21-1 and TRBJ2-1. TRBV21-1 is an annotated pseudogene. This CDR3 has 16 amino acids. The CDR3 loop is CASSKAGRTEYNEQFF. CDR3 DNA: TGTGCCAGCAGCAAAGCGGGGAGGACAGAATACAATGAGCAGTTCTTC.